This passage covers 20 T cell receptor beta chains from one sample sequenced in a study of vaccination and CD4 T cells after COVID-19. No antigen has been assigned to these receptors. An Oncomine TCR Beta short-read assay was used to sequence the DNA from cultured CD4+ T cells. TCRdb re-called the PCR reads with MiXCR, one entry per CDR3 protein. The table records about 14,000 distinct CDR3 sequences, 50% to 70% of them present only once. The treatment is: roughly 10-day PBMC culture with coronavirus spike peptide pools or control peptides (ViraFEST assay). This material consisted of CD4+ T cells from blood, cultured in vitro, taken before SARS-CoV-2 vaccination. Receptors were obtained from a human donor who had recovered from COVID-19.

V usage is TRBV20-1 and J usage is TRBJ2-7; D is ambiguous. This CDR3 has 11 residues. Germline V gives CDR1 DFQATT, CDR2 SNEGSKA (reference sequence). Trimming shortened V by 3 bases and J by 4 bases, and 7 bases separated the two germline ends. CDR3 DNA: TGCAGTGCTAGTTCAGCTTACGAGCAGTACTTC. This encodes CSASSAYEQYF.

CDR3 protein: CSARSLSGKNTEAFF. The CDR3 coding sequence is TGCAGTGCTAGGTCTTTATCCGGAAAGAACACTGAAGCTTTCTTT. This chain joins TRBV20-1 and TRBJ1-1, with D hard to call. CDR1 and CDR2 from the germline V gene are DFQATT and SNEGSKA (reference sequence). The ends were cut back, 3 bases at V and 1 base at J, with 15 bases in the middle. This CDR3 has 15 residues.

The chain is built from TRBV27 and TRBJ2-5, with 9 nucleotides matching TRBD1. V dropped 6 bases and J dropped 3; count of bases not matched to a gene: 11. This CDR3 is 16 amino acids long. Germline V gene data show CDR1 as MNHEY and CDR2 as SMNVEV (reference sequence). The CDR3 nucleotides are TGTGCCAGCAGGGGGACAGGGACTCTTCTAGAAGAGACCCAGTACTTC. Translated, it gives CASRGTGTLLEETQYF.

This clonotype was seen more than once but under ten times. The J gene is TRBJ2-7, the V gene TRBV7-6, with D hard to call. CDR3 length equals 12 residues. Trimming left V 5 bases short and J 6 bases short, with 11 bases between. Germline assignment: CDR1 SGHVS and CDR2 FNYEAQ. The CDR3 sequence is CASSLRVGEQYF. The DNA of the CDR3 is TGTGCCAGCAGCCTACGAGTGGGCGAGCAGTACTTC. Full variable domain (outside the CDR3, taken from reference TRBV7-6 and TRBJ2-7): GAGVSQSPRYKVTKRGQDVALRCDPISGHVSLYWYRQALGQGPEFLTYFNYEAQQDKSGLPNDRFSAERPEGSISTLTIQRTEQRDSAMYRCASSLRVGEQYFGPGTRLTVT.

This chain links TRBV28 with TRBJ1-2, with D possibly matching TRBD1 (5 bases). The V and J ends lost 7 bases and 7 bases respectively, with 19 bases between them. The CDR3 length is 14 residues. CDR1 is MDHEN, CDR2 SYDVKM, per germline. The CDR3 DNA sequence: TGTGCCAGCACCGGGGCCCGCAAAACGGGTGGCTACACCTTC. It codes for CASTGARKTGGYTF.

This clonotype was counted between two and nine times. The gene calls are TRBV2 and TRBJ2-2; D not resolved. V was shortened by 6 bases and J by 1 base, with 9 bases between the two germline ends. The CDR3 covers 14 residues. Germline-derived CDR1 and CDR2 are SNHLY and FYNNEI. CDR3 residues: CASRAAGNTGELFF. The CDR3 DNA follows: TGTGCCAGCAGGGCTGCAGGGAACACCGGGGAGCTGTTTTTT.

The V gene is TRBV4-3, the J gene TRBJ1-1; D is unresolved. The CDR3 totals 15 residues. Germline V lookup: CDR1 LGHNA, CDR2 YSLEER. Trimming took 0 bases from V and 0 from J, leaving 8 bases between them. The CDR3 DNA reads TGCGCCAGCAGCCAAGAGGGCAGATTGAACACTGAAGCTTTCTTT. Translated: CASSQEGRLNTEAFF.

The chain carries TRBV7-2 and TRBJ2-1, with TRBD2 as a possible D gene (5 bases). The CDR3 is 13 amino acids. Between the trimmed V and J ends, which lost 1 base and 9 bases, there was a span of 10 bases. Germline CDR1 and CDR2: SGHTA and FQGNSA. The CDR3 DNA reads TGTGCCAGCAGCTTAGTGGCCCGGGGTGAGCAGTTCTTC. Protein product: CASSLVARGEQFF.

The V call is TRBV18, the J call TRBJ2-2; D gene ambiguous. The germline V and J ends were trimmed by 5 bases and 3 bases, with 4 bases remaining between them. The V gene's germline CDR1 is KGHSH and CDR2 LQKENI. The CDR3 sequence is 12 residues long. The CDR3 bases are TGTGCCAGCTCAACTTACACCGGGGAGCTGTTTTTT. It codes for CASSTYTGELFF.

This clonotype was observed a handful of times. This chain links TRBV6-2 or TRBV6-3 with TRBJ2-5, with D possibly TRBD1 on 6 matching bases. V gave up 6 bases and J gave up 5 bases, with 16 bases separating them. The germline V gene has CDR1 MNHEY and CDR2 SVGEGT. The CDR3 consists of 14 residues. The CDR3 here is CASSQRQDGETQYF. In DNA form, the CDR3 reads TGTGCCAGCAGCCAAAGACAGGACGGGGAGACCCAGTACTTC.

The gene calls are TRBV2 and TRBJ1-1; D might be TRBD1 (5 bases). The CDR3 contains 16 residues. V lost 3 bases to trimming and J lost 3 bases, with 17 bases between them. Looked up from germline, CDR1 is SNHLY and CDR2 is FYNNEI. The CDR3 DNA is TGTGCCAGCAGTGACCCAGGGAGCCCTACCCACACTGAAGCTTTCTTT. Translation gives CASSDPGSPTHTEAFF. The full variable domain, rest sourced from reference TRBV2 and TRBJ1-1, is EPEVTQTPSHQVTQMGQEVILRCVPISNHLYFYWYRQILGQKVEFLVSFYNNEISEKSEIFDDQFSVERPDGSNFTLKIRSTKLEDSAMYFCASSDPGSPTHTEAFFGQGTRLTVV.

The V gene is TRBV6-2 or TRBV6-3, the J gene TRBJ1-2; the D is unclear. Germline CDR1 is MNHEY and CDR2 is SVGEGT. This CDR3 has 13 amino acids. V was shortened by 6 bases and J by 1 base, with 9 bases between the two germline ends. CDR3 DNA: TGTGCCAGCAGGGTGGACGGTAACTATGGCTACACCTTC. Residues: CASRVDGNYGYTF.

This clonotype has just a few counts. V and J are TRBV2 and TRBJ1-6; D is ambiguous. In germline, CDR1 is SNHLY, CDR2 FYNNEI. The CDR3 runs to 13 residues. V was trimmed by 8 bases and J by 7 bases, leaving 12 bases between them. The CDR3 bases are TGTGCCAGCCGGGATTTACTGAATTCACCCCTCCACTTT. Protein: CASRDLLNSPLHF.

This clonotype was detected a few times. The chain is built from TRBV7-2 and TRBJ2-3, with 10 bases matching TRBD2. CDR3 length: 15 residues. The germline CDR1 and CDR2 sequences are SGHTA and FQGNSA. V lost 5 bases to trimming and J lost 6 bases; unmatched junction nucleotides: 8. CDR3: CASSQAPGLADTQYF. CDR3 sequence (DNA): TGTGCCAGCAGCCAAGCGCCGGGACTAGCGGATACGCAGTATTTT.

The chain couples TRBV10-3 to TRBJ2-1; D gene uncertain. The V end lost 10 bases, the J end lost 2 bases, and 12 bases lay between the germline ends. Germline V lookup: CDR1 ENHRY, CDR2 SYGVKD. The CDR3 consists of 13 residues. The CDR3 here is CATGPIAYNEQFF. CDR3 DNA: TGTGCCACTGGACCGATAGCCTACAATGAGCAGTTCTTC.

J is TRBJ2-5 and V is TRBV10-3, with 9 bases identical to TRBD2. The CDR3 runs 13 residues. CDR1 is ENHRY and CDR2 is SYGVKD in the germline V gene. V shed 6 bases, J shed 3 bases, and the junction held 2 bases outside the gene matches. The CDR3 loop reads CAIRTSGKETQYF. The CDR3 region has the DNA TGTGCCATCAGGACTAGCGGTAAAGAGACCCAGTACTTC.

V usage is TRBV6-1 and J usage is TRBJ1-2; D is ambiguous. The germline V and J ends were trimmed by 0 bases and 1 base, with 0 bases remaining between them. CDR3 size: 12 residues. CDR1 is MNHNS, CDR2 SASEGT, per germline. This CDR3 reads CASSEANYGYTF. CDR3 coding DNA: TGTGCCAGCAGTGAAGCTAACTATGGCTACACCTTC.

This sequence joins TRBV7-2 and TRBJ2-2; weak D call: TRBD2 (6 bases). CDR1 and CDR2 (germline): SGHTA, FQGNSA. CDR3 length: 17 residues. V lost 1 base and J 0 bases, leaving 12 bases between the germline ends. Written as DNA, the CDR3 is TGTGCCAGCAGCTTAGTGGGGGGAGACTCGAACACCGGGGAGCTGTTTTTT. Translating gives CASSLVGGDSNTGELFF. The full variable domain, rest sourced from reference TRBV7-2 and TRBJ2-2, is GAGVSQSPSNKVTEKGKDVELRCDPISGHTALYWYRQSLGQGLEFLIYFQGNSAPDKSGLPSDRFSAERTGGSVSTLTIQRTQQEDSAVYLCASSLVGGDSNTGELFFGEGSRLTVL.

The chain employs TRBV10-3 and TRBJ2-1, with 8 bases that match TRBD1. Germline values: CDR1 ENHRY, CDR2 SYGVKD. The junction had 4 bases not matched to a gene; V was cut back by 0 bases and J by 0 bases. This CDR3 spans 17 amino acids. CDR3 in DNA: TGTGCCATCAGTGAGTCCGAGACAGGGGTCTCCTACAATGAGCAGTTCTTC. Amino acid sequence: CAISESETGVSYNEQFF.

The CDR3 DNA reads TGTGCCAGCAGCTTCGGAAGACAGGGCGGAAACTATGGCTACACCTTC. As protein: CASSFGRQGGNYGYTF. The gene calls are TRBV7-2 and TRBJ1-2; 7 bases fit TRBD1. The germline V gene has CDR1 SGHTA and CDR2 FQGNSA. Germline trimming cut 3 bases from V and 2 bases from J; bases unmatched to any gene: 9. This CDR3 spans 16 amino acids.